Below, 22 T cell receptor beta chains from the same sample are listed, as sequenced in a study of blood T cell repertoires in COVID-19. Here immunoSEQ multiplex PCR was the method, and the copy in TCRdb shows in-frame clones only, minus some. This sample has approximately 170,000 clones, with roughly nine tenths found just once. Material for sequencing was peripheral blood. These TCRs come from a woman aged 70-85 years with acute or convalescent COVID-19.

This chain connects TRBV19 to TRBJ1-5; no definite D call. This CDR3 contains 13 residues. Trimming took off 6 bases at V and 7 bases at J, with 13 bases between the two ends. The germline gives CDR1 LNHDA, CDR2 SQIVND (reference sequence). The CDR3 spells CASRALEGQPQHF. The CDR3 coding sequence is TGTGCCAGTAGAGCCCTCGAGGGACAGCCCCAGCATTTT.

CDR3 in DNA: TGCAGTGCTAGAGACCTAGAGCAGTACTTC. Translation: CSARDLEQYF. The genes are TRBV20-1 and TRBJ2-7; D remains ambiguous. The germline CDR1 and CDR2 sequences are DFQATT and SNEGSKA (reference sequence). CDR3 size: 10 residues. Trimming pared 0 bases from V and 7 bases from J, leaving 4 bases between.

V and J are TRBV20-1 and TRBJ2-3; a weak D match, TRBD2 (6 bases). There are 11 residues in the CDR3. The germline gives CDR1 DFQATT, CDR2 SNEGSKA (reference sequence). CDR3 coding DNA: TGCACCAGCGACCGGGGGGATACGCAGTATTTT. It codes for CTSDRGDTQYF.

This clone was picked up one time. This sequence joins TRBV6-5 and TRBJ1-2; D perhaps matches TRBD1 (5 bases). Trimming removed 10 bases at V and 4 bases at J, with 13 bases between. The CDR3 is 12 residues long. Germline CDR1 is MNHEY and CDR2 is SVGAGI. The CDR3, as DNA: TGTGCCAACAGAAAAGGGGCCTATGGCTACACCTTC. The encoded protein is CANRKGAYGYTF.

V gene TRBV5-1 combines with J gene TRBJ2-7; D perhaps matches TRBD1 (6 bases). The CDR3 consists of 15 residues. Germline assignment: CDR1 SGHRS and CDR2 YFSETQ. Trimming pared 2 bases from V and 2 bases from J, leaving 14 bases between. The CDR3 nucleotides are TGCGCCAGCAGCTTAGCCGGGACACCTACCTACGAGCAGTACTTC. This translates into CASSLAGTPTYEQYF.

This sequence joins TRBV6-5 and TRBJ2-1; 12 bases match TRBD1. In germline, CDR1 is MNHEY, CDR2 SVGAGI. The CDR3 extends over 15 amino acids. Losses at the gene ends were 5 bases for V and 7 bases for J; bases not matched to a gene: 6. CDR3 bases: TGTGCCAGCAGTCCCGGGACAGGGGGCAGAAATGAGCAGTTCTTC. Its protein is CASSPGTGGRNEQFF.

The CDR3 DNA reads as TGTGCCAGCAGTGAAGGCAGGATGAACACTGAAGCTTTCTTT. Amino acids: CASSEGRMNTEAFF. The chain joins TRBV6-1 to TRBJ1-1; D call uncertain. Trimming pared 1 base from V and 0 bases from J, leaving 6 bases between. Per germline, CDR1 MNHNS and CDR2 SASEGT. The CDR3 totals 14 residues.

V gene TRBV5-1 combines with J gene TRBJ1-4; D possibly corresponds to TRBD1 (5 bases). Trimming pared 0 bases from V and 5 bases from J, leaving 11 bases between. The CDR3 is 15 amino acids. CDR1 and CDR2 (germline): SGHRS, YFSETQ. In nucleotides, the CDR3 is TGCGCCAGCAGCTTGGCTGGACAAAAAAATGAAAAACTGTTTTTT. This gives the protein CASSLAGQKNEKLFF.

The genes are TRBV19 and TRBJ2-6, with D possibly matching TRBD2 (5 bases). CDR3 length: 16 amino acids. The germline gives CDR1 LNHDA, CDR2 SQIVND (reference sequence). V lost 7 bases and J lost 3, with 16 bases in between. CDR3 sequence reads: CASTIRRSSGANVLTF. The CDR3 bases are TGTGCCAGTACCATCCGGAGGAGTAGTGGGGCCAACGTCCTGACTTTC.

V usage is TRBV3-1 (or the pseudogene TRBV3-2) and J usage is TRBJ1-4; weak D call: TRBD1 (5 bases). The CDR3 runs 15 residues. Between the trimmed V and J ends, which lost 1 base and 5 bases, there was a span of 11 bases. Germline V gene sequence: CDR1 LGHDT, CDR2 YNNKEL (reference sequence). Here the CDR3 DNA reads TGTGCCAGCAGCCAAGCTGGGGCAAGGAATGAAAAACTGTTTTTT. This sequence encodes CASSQAGARNEKLFF.

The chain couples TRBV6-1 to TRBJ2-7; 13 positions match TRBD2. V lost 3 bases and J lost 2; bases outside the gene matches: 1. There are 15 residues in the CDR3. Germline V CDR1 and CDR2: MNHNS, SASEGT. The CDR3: CASSEGLAGTYEQYF. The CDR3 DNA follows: TGTGCCAGCAGTGAGGGACTAGCGGGGACCTACGAGCAGTACTTC.

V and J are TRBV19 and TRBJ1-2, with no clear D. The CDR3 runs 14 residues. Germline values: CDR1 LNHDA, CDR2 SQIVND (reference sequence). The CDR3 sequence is CATKEVLGNYGYTF. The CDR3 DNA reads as TGTGCGACTAAAGAGGTATTGGGGAACTATGGCTACACCTTC. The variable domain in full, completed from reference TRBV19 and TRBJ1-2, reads DGGITQSPKYLFRKEGQNVTLSCEQNLNHDAMYWYRQDPGQGLRLIYYSQIVNDFQKGDIAEGYSVSREKKESFPLTVTSAQKNPTAFYLCATKEVLGNYGYTFGSGTRLTVV.

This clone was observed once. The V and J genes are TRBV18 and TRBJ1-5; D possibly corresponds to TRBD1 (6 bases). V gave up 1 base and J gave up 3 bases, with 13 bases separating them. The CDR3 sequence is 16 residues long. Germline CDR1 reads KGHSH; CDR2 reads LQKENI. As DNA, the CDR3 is TGTGCCAGCTCACCACAAGGACAGATCCTCAATCAGCCCCAGCATTTT. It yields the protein CASSPQGQILNQPQHF.

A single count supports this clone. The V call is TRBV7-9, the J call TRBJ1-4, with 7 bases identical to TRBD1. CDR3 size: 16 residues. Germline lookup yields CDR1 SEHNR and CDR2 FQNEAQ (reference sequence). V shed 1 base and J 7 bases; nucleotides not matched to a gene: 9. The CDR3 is CASSLGTGEWSEKLFF. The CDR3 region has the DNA TGTGCCAGCAGCTTAGGAACAGGGGAATGGAGTGAAAAACTGTTTTTT.

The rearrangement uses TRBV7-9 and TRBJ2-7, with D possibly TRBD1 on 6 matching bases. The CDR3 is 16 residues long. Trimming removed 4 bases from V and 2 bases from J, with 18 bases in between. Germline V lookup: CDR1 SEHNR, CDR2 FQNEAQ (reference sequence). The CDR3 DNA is TGTGCCAGCAGCTCCCCGGGACCCGCAGGGGCCTACGAGCAGTACTTC. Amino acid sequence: CASSSPGPAGAYEQYF.

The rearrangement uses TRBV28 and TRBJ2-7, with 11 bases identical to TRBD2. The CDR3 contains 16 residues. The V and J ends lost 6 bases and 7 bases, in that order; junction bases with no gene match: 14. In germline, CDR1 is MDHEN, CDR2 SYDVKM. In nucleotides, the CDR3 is TGTGCCAGCAGCCCAGGGGGTAGCGGGAGGGCAAAGGAGCAGTACTTC. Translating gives CASSPGGSGRAKEQYF.

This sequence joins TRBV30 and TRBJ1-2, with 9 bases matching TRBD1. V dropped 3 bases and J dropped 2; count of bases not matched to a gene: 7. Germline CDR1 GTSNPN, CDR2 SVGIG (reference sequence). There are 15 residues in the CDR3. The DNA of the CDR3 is TGTGCCTGGAGCGCAACAGGGGGCGCCAACTATGGCTACACCTTC. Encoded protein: CAWSATGGANYGYTF.

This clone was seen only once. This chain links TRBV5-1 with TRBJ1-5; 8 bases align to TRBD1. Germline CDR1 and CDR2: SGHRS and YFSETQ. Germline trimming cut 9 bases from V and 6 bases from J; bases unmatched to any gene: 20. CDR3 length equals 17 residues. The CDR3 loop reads CATRETGTGTCGQPQHF. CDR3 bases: TGCGCCACCCGGGAAACCGGGACAGGCACGTGTGGTCAGCCCCAGCATTTT. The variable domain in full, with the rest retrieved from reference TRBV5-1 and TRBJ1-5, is KAGVTQTPRYLIKTRGQQVTLSCSPISGHRSVSWYQQTPGQGLQFLFEYFSETQRNKGNFPGRFSGRQFSNSRSEMNVSTLELGDSALYLCATRETGTGTCGQPQHFGDGTRLSIL.

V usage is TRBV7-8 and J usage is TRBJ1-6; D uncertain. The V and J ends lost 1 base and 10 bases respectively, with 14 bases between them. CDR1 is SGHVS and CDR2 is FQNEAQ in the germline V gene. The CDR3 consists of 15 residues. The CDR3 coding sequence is TGTGCCAGCAGCTTAGTGTCCGCCTCAGGATCACCCCTCCACTTT. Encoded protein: CASSLVSASGSPLHF.

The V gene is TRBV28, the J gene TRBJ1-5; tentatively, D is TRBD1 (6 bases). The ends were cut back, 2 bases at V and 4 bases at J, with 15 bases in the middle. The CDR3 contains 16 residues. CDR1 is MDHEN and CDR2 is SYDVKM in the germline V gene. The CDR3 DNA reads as TGTGCCAGCAGTTTAAGCTTCACAGGGCGGAATCAGCCCCAGCATTTT. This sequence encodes CASSLSFTGRNQPQHF.

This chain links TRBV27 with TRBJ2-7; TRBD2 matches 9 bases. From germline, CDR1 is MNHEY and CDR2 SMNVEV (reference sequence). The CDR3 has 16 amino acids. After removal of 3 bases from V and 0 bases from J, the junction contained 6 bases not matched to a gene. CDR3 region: CASSLRGGRVSYEQYF. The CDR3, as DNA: TGTGCCAGCAGTTTGCGTGGCGGGAGGGTCTCCTACGAGCAGTACTTC.

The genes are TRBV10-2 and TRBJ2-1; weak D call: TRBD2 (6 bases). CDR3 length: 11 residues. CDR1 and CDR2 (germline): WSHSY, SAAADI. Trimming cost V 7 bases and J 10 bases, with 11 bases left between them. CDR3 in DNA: TGCGCCAGCACTCCGCGGGGAGAGCAGTTCTTC. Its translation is CASTPRGEQFF.